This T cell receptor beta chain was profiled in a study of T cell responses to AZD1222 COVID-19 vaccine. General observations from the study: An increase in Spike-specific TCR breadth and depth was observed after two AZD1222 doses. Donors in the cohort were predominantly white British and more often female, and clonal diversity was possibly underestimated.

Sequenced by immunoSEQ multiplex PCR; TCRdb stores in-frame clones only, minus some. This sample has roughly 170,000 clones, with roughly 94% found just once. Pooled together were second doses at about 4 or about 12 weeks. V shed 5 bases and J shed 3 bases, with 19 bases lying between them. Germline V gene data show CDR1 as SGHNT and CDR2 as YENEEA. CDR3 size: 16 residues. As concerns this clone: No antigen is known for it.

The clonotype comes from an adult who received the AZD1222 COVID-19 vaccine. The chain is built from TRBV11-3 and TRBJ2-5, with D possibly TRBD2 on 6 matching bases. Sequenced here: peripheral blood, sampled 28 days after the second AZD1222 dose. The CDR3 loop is CASSPDRLGYKETQYF. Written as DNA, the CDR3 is TGTGCCAGCAGCCCCGACCGACTAGGTTATAAAGAGACCCAGTACTTC.